This entry lists 28 T cell receptor beta chains sequenced from one sample in a study of T cells in Graves' hyperthyroidism and ophthalmopathy. Amplification yielded TCR beta CDR3 regions, with RNA transcripts as the source. An initial round of RT-PCR targeting the TCR CDR3 relied on the HTBI primer set. MiXCR, applied by TCRdb to the multiplex PCR reads, yields one record per CDR3 protein. The table has 250,000 to 300,000 distinct CDR3 sequences, 15% to 20% seen once. The sample taken for sequencing was blood. These TCRs come from a man aged 50 to 60 with Graves' ophthalmopathy.

A few counts support this clonotype. The chain is built from TRBV15 and TRBJ2-7; TRBD1 matches at 9 bases. V was clipped by 1 base and J by 5 bases; unmatched bases: 6. This CDR3 comprises 15 residues. Germline CDR1 reads LNHNV; CDR2 reads YYDKDF (reference sequence). CDR3 DNA sequence: TGTGCCACCAGCAGAGTTACAGGGGGCGGGAACGAGCAGTACTTC. Its protein product is CATSRVTGGGNEQYF.

V is TRBV6-2 or TRBV6-3 and J is TRBJ1-4, with 7 bases aligning to TRBD1. This CDR3 has 15 amino acids. V was clipped by 6 bases and J by 6 bases; unmatched bases: 10. From germline, CDR1 is MNHEY and CDR2 SVGEGT. CDR3 amino acids: CASRSKGQRYEKLFF. CDR3 DNA: TGTGCCAGCAGATCAAAGGGACAGCGATATGAAAAACTGTTTTTT.

The V call is TRBV6-2 or TRBV6-3, the J call TRBJ2-3; weak D call: TRBD1 (6 bases). In germline, CDR1 is MNHEY, CDR2 SVGEGT. This CDR3 is built from 15 residues. V was shortened by 2 bases and J by 2 bases, with 11 bases between the two germline ends. The CDR3 DNA reads as TGTGCCAGCAGTTACGTAGGACAGCCCACAGATACGCAGTATTTT. This codes for CASSYVGQPTDTQYF.

This clonotype was observed a single time. A single base separates this from a much larger clone, so it may be a read error. The genes are TRBV20-1 and TRBJ2-1, with D possibly being TRBD2 (5 bases). The CDR3 contains 10 residues. CDR1 is DFQATT and CDR2 is SNEGSKA in the germline V gene (reference sequence). This CDR3 reads CSTSDYEQFF. The CDR3 nucleotides are TGCAGTACTAGTGACTATGAGCAGTTCTTC.

V is TRBV6-5 and J is TRBJ1-2; no clear D. The CDR3 length is 16 residues. The V end was cut by 0 bases, the J end by 6 bases, with 17 bases between. Germline V gene sequence: CDR1 MNHEY, CDR2 SVGAGI. CDR3 nucleotides: TGTGCCAGCAGTTACTCGAAGAGGAGGGTCCCCGATGGCTACACCTTC. Translation: CASSYSKRRVPDGYTF.

This chain uses TRBV19 with TRBJ1-5; D perhaps matches TRBD1 (6 bases). The CDR3 contains 15 residues. Per the germline V gene, CDR1 is LNHDA and CDR2 is SQIVND (reference sequence). With 3 bases removed from V and 3 bases from J, the gap between germline ends came to 12 bases. This chain's CDR3 is CASSIGQGHNQPQHF. The CDR3 nucleotides are TGTGCCAGTAGTATCGGTCAGGGGCACAATCAGCCCCAGCATTTT.

This clonotype has more than one count but fewer than ten. This sequence joins TRBV13 and TRBJ1-2, with 7 nucleotides matching TRBD1. Germline trimming cut 5 bases from V and 5 bases from J; bases unmatched to any gene: 5. This CDR3 is 13 amino acids long. Germline V gene data show CDR1 as PRHDT and CDR2 as FYEKMQ (reference sequence). The CDR3 DNA is TGTGCCAGCAGCCCCAGGGGGTATTATGGCTACACCTTC. Its translation: CASSPRGYYGYTF.

This clonotype was observed many times. The rearrangement uses TRBV2 and TRBJ2-3; 9 bases line up with TRBD2. Germline V gene sequence: CDR1 SNHLY, CDR2 FYNNEI. With 2 bases clipped from V and 3 bases from J, the junction kept 3 bases outside the gene matches. There are 15 residues in the CDR3. For the CDR3, the DNA is TGTGCCAGCAGTGAACTAGCGGGAAAAACAGATACGCAGTATTTT. Its translation is CASSELAGKTDTQYF.

This clonotype has ten or more counts. The rearrangement uses TRBV5-1 and TRBJ1-2; D is possibly TRBD1 (5 bases). The CDR3 length is 14 residues. V dropped 3 bases and J dropped 8 bases, with 17 bases sitting between them. Germline V lookup: CDR1 SGHRS, CDR2 YFSETQ. This CDR3 is CASSSLWDGGGYTF. In nucleotides, the CDR3 is TGCGCCAGCAGCTCCCTATGGGACGGTGGGGGCTACACCTTC.

This clonotype was counted a few times. The chain couples TRBV5-1 to TRBJ1-1; TRBD1 might be the D (6 bases). The CDR3 consists of 16 residues. CDR1 is SGHRS and CDR2 is YFSETQ in the germline V gene. V was shortened by 3 bases and J by 0 bases, with 15 bases between the two germline ends. The CDR3 sequence: CASSSRRGQMNTEAFF. The CDR3 nucleotides are TGCGCCAGCAGCTCACGAAGAGGACAGATGAACACTGAAGCTTTCTTT.

This clonotype was counted a few times. The chain combines TRBV5-5 with TRBJ1-6, with D unclear. Germline CDR1 SGHKS, CDR2 YYEKEE (reference sequence). Trimming shortened V by 2 bases and J by 7 bases, and 10 bases separated the two germline ends. This CDR3 has 14 amino acids. CDR3 DNA: TGTGCCAGCAGCTTCGGGAGTTCCAATTCACCCCTCCACTTT. Protein sequence: CASSFGSSNSPLHF. The whole variable domain, remainder taken from reference TRBV5-5 and TRBJ1-6, is DAGVTQSPTHLIKTRGQQVTLRCSPISGHKSVSWYQQVLGQGPQFIFQYYEKEERGRGNFPDRFSARQFPNYSSELNVNALLLGDSALYLCASSFGSSNSPLHFGNGTRLTVT.

This clonotype was observed at least ten times. The chain is built from TRBV18 and TRBJ1-4, with D possibly being TRBD1 (5 bases). V shed 3 bases and J shed 2 bases, with 10 bases lying between them. The CDR3 has 15 residues. Germline values: CDR1 KGHSH, CDR2 LQKENI. The DNA for the CDR3 is TGTGCCAGCTCACCCGGAGGGGTTACTAATGAAAAACTGTTTTTT. It yields the protein CASSPGGVTNEKLFF.

To note about this clonotype: Without the conserved terminal phenylalanine or tryptophan, this CDR3 likely stems from a read error. No DNA is shown, since the ends of the CDR3 on it are uncertain; the CDR3 is the one TCRdb lists. The chain uses TRBV5-1 and TRBJ2-2; TRBD2 was called by the table and not checked on the DNA. Germline loops: CDR1 SGHRS, CDR2 YFSETQ. Termini included, the CDR3 measures 15 amino acids. CDR3: CASSSAGVGTGELFG.

This clonotype was detected a few times. The chain is built from TRBV20-1 and TRBJ2-2, with a tentative D call TRBD2 (6 bases). CDR3 length: 16 residues. Trimming shortened V by 3 bases and J by 0 bases, and 14 bases separated the two germline ends. Germline lookup yields CDR1 DFQATT and CDR2 SNEGSKA (reference sequence). In nucleotides, the CDR3 is TGCAGTGCTAGTCCTGGACTAACAACGAACACCGGGGAGCTGTTTTTT. This gives the protein CSASPGLTTNTGELFF.

The chain is built from TRBV11-3 and TRBJ2-1; 8 bases match TRBD2. The CDR3 is made up of 17 amino acids. The V segment lost 5 bases and the J segment 0 bases; nucleotides outside the gene matches: 9. CDR1 is SGHNT and CDR2 is YENEEA in the germline V gene. CDR3 sequence reads: CASSPPGGRSSYNEQFF. CDR3 DNA: TGTGCCAGCAGCCCCCCGGGAGGGCGGAGCTCCTACAATGAGCAGTTCTTC.

This clonotype was counted only a few times. The V gene is TRBV5-4, the J gene TRBJ2-2, with a tentative D call TRBD1 (5 bases). The germline gives CDR1 SGHNT, CDR2 YYREEE (reference sequence). V lost 0 bases, J lost 1 base, and 13 bases lay in between. This CDR3 is built from 17 residues. CDR3 loop: CASSLGAGQKNTGELFF. The CDR3 nucleotides read TGTGCCAGCAGCTTGGGTGCAGGGCAAAAGAACACCGGGGAGCTGTTTTTT.

This chain links TRBV9 with TRBJ1-4, with D possibly matching TRBD1 (6 bases). Germline V gene lookup returns CDR1 SGDLS and CDR2 YYNGEE. The V end lost 1 base, the J end lost 1 base, and 17 bases lay between the germline ends. This CDR3 comprises 18 residues. The CDR3 loop is CASSVRAQGRGTNEKLFF. CDR3 coding DNA: TGTGCCAGCAGCGTAAGGGCACAGGGTCGGGGAACTAATGAAAAACTGTTTTTT.

The table lists this clonotype with many counts. V gene TRBV9 combines with J gene TRBJ2-5; no clear D. The CDR3 sequence is 13 residues long. Trimming stripped 4 bases from V and 4 bases from J, with 11 bases between. Germline-derived CDR1 and CDR2 are SGDLS and YYNGEE. CDR3 loop: CASSPYQRETQYF. The CDR3 DNA is TGTGCCAGCAGCCCGTACCAACGAGAGACCCAGTACTTC.

The sample holds a few counts of this clonotype. The chain recombines TRBV13 with TRBJ2-5, with D perhaps matching TRBD2 (5 bases). V shed 4 bases and J shed 5 bases, with 17 bases lying between them. The CDR3 is made up of 15 amino acids. Germline V CDR1 and CDR2: PRHDT, FYEKMQ (reference sequence). In DNA form, the CDR3 reads TGTGCCAGCAGCTCCGCTCGAGGGAGTATGGAGACCCAGTACTTC. Its protein is CASSSARGSMETQYF.

This clonotype has a handful of counts. The V gene is TRBV28, the J gene TRBJ2-7; either TRBD1 or TRBD2 may fit D (5 bases each). Germline CDR1 is MDHEN and CDR2 is SYDVKM. Trimming removed 6 bases from V and 3 bases from J, with 12 bases in between. The CDR3 runs 13 residues. The CDR3 bases are TGTGCCAGCAGCGGGGCAGGACACTACGAGCAGTACTTC. Encoded protein: CASSGAGHYEQYF.

This clonotype appeared many times. This CDR3 reads CASSAPGLAASQYF. The CDR3 region has the DNA TGTGCCAGCAGTGCCCCGGGACTAGCGGCTTCTCAGTACTTC. The genes are TRBV2 and TRBJ2-5; 11 bases line up with TRBD2. The CDR3 has 14 amino acids. CDR1 SNHLY and CDR2 FYNNEI come from the germline V gene. J gave up 11 bases and V 4 bases, and 9 bases lay outside the gene matches.

The chain combines TRBV11-2 with TRBJ2-1, with 13 bases identical to TRBD2. CDR1 SGHAT and CDR2 FQNNGV come from the germline V gene. With V trimmed by 5 bases and J by 9 bases, 7 bases remained unmatched. The CDR3 runs to 15 residues. CDR3 DNA sequence: TGTGCCAGCAGCCCGGGACTAGCGGGAACGGGTGAGCAGTTCTTC. Residues: CASSPGLAGTGEQFF.

This clonotype came up many times. The J gene is TRBJ1-1, the V gene TRBV7-3, with D possibly TRBD1 on 5 matching bases. CDR3 size: 15 residues. In germline, CDR1 is SGHTA, CDR2 FQGTGA. V was shortened by 2 bases and J by 4 bases, with 14 bases between the two germline ends. The chain's CDR3 is CASSLDSGQGTEAFF. CDR3 DNA sequence: TGTGCCAGCAGCTTAGATTCAGGGCAGGGCACTGAAGCTTTCTTT.

This sequence joins TRBV7-2 and TRBJ2-7; D gene unclear. With 1 base removed from V and 6 bases from J, the gap between germline ends came to 10 bases. Germline V gene lookup returns CDR1 SGHTA and CDR2 FQGNSA. This CDR3 has 13 amino acids. The CDR3 spells CASSLEASREQYF. In nucleotides, the CDR3 is TGTGCCAGCAGCTTAGAGGCAAGCCGCGAGCAGTACTTC.

To note about this clonotype: The junction and the germline gene differ at one end; a read error may be behind it. The V call is TRBV10-3, the J call TRBJ2-5; D possibly corresponds to TRBD1 (6 bases). Per germline, CDR1 ENHRY and CDR2 SYGVKD. CDR3 size: 12 residues. The CDR3 bases are TGTGCCATCCGGGACAATCAAGAGGCCCAGTACTTC. The encoded protein is CAIRDNQEAQYF.

V and J are TRBV9 and TRBJ2-2, with TRBD1 matching 9 bases. The CDR3 consists of 17 residues. Germline loops: CDR1 SGDLS, CDR2 YYNGEE. V lost 1 base to trimming and J lost 5 bases; unmatched junction nucleotides: 9. CDR3 DNA sequence: TGTGCCAGCAGCGTATCTCGACAGGGGGGGCGAACCGGGGAGCTGTTTTTT. It translates to CASSVSRQGGRTGELFF.

The chain couples TRBV6-6 to TRBJ2-2; 8 positions agree with TRBD2. J lost 2 bases, V lost 0 bases, and 2 bases had no gene match. The CDR3 is made up of 16 amino acids. Per the germline V gene, CDR1 is MNHNY and CDR2 is SVGAGI (reference sequence). The CDR3 DNA follows: TGTGCCAGCAGTTACTCGGCGGGAGGTAACACCGGGGAGCTGTTTTTT. The encoded protein is CASSYSAGGNTGELFF.

For the CDR3, the DNA is TGTGCCAGCAGTTTTTTGCAGGGTATGTACGAGCAGTACTTC. Translation: CASSFLQGMYEQYF. V and J are TRBV28 and TRBJ2-7; TRBD1 might be the D (5 bases). The CDR3 is made up of 14 amino acids. Trimming took 3 bases from V and 4 from J, leaving 13 bases between them. Germline V CDR1 and CDR2: MDHEN, SYDVKM.